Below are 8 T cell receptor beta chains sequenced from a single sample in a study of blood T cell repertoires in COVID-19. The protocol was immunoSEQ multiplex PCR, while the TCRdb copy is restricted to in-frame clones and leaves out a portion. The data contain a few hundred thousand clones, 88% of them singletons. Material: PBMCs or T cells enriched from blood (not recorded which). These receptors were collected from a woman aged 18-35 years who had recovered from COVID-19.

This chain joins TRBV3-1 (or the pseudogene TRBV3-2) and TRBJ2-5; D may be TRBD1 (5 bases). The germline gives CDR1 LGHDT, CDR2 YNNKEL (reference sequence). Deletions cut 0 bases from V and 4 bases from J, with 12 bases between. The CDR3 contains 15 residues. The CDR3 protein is CASSQDLQAPETQYF. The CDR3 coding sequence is TGTGCCAGCAGCCAAGATCTACAGGCCCCAGAGACCCAGTACTTC.

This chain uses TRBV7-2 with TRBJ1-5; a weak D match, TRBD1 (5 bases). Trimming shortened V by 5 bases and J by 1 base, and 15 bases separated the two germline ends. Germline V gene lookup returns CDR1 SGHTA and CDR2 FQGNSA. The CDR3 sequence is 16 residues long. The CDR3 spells CASSARGGNSNQPQHF. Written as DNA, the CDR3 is TGTGCCAGCAGCGCTAGGGGTGGGAACAGCAATCAGCCCCAGCATTTT. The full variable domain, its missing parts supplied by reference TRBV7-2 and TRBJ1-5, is GAGVSQSPSNKVTEKGKDVELRCDPISGHTALYWYRQSLGQGLEFLIYFQGNSAPDKSGLPSDRFSAERTGGSVSTLTIQRTQQEDSAVYLCASSARGGNSNQPQHFGDGTRLSIL.

CDR3 nucleotide sequence: TGTGCCAGCAGTGTAGAGCCTAGCACAGATACGCAGTATTTT. The encoded protein is CASSVEPSTDTQYF. The chain joins TRBV6-4 to TRBJ2-3, with D unclear. The CDR3 sequence is 14 residues long. Germline CDR1 reads MRHNA; CDR2 reads SNTAGT. Trimming cost V 4 bases and J 0 bases, with 8 bases left between them.

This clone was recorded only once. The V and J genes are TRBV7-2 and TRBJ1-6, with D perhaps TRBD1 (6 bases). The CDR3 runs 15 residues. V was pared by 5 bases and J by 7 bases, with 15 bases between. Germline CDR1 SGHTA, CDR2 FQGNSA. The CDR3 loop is CASSRMGQGNSPLHF. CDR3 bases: TGTGCCAGCAGCCGTATGGGCCAGGGGAATTCACCCCTCCACTTT.

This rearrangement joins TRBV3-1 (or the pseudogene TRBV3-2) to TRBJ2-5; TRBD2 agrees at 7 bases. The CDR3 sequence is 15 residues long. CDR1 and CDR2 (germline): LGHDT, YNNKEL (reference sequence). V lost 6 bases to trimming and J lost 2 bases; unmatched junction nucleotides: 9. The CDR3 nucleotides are TGTGCCAGCAGTCAACCCGGGGAGGGGCAAGAGACCCAGTACTTC. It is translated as CASSQPGEGQETQYF.

Here the CDR3 DNA reads TGTGCCAGCAGCCCCCCGGGAGGAGCAAGAAACTATGGCTACACCTTC. Protein product: CASSPPGGARNYGYTF. This chain connects TRBV3-1 (or the pseudogene TRBV3-2) to TRBJ1-2; D not certain. Trimming removed 4 bases from V and 2 bases from J, with 17 bases in between. CDR1 and CDR2 from the germline V gene are LGHDT and YNNKEL (reference sequence). The CDR3 contains 16 residues.

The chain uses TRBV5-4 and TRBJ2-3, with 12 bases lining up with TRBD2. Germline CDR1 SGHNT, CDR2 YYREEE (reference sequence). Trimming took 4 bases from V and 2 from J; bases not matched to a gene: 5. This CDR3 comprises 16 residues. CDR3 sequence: CASSVGLAGFTDTQYF. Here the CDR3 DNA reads TGTGCCAGCAGCGTTGGACTAGCGGGGTTCACAGATACGCAGTATTTT.

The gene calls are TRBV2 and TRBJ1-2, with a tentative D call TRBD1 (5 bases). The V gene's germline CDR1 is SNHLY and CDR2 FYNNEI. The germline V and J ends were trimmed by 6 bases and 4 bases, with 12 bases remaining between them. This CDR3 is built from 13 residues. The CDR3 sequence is CASRLTAGYGYTF. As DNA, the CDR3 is TGTGCCAGCAGACTGACAGCGGGCTATGGCTACACCTTC.